The sequence of this T cell receptor beta chain was determined in a study of blood T cell repertoires in COVID-19. Study background: Whether acute or convalescent, the COVID-19 samples came from the United States, Italy and Spain. T cells, B-cell-depleted T cells, or PBMCs supplied cDNA or gDNA.

Points on this clone: Other DNA sequences of this sample code for an identical CDR3.

V shed 2 bases and J shed 8 bases, with 15 bases lying between them. The CDR3 has 14 amino acids. CDR1 is SNHLY and CDR2 is FYNNEI in the germline V gene. Authors' analysis steps: Amplification with reference gene primers provided the estimates of nucleated cell counts. Measured with immunoSEQ multiplex PCR; TCRdb has only the in-frame clones, and not every one. V and J calls and clone size are copied from that table; D and trimming were computed from the DNA. In the table there are around 94,000 clones, 80% to 90% of which are singletons. This clonotype was sampled from a man aged 40-55 years with active or convalescent COVID-19. This chain joins TRBV2 and TRBJ1-2; possibly TRBD1 for D (6 bases). The sequenced material came from peripheral blood. CDR3 in amino acids: CASSESGRGRGYTF. The CDR3 DNA sequence: TGTGCCAGCAGTGAATCGGGCAGGGGTCGGGGCTACACCTTC.